The T cell receptor (beta chain) under discussion was sequenced for a study of beta chain features in type 1 diabetes. On average, the one heparinised blood draw given by each donor was approximately 120 mL. Trimming took 4 bases from V and 4 from J; bases not matched to a gene: 8. Germline lookup yields CDR1 LGHNA and CDR2 YNFKEQ. The CDR3 totals 16 residues. Expressed TCRB transcripts were sequenced because the entire RNA isolate underwent reverse transcription. Sequencing used immunoSEQ multiplex PCR; TCRdb keeps in-frame clones, though not all of them. The sample lists about 210,000 clones, approximately 11% occurring once. Whole-study results and caveats: Researchers could not determine here whether HLA type influences TCRB rearrangement.

Concerning this clone itself: Its antigen is unidentified.

Input material: central memory CD4+ T cells from blood. The receptor's source is a young man in good health. The chain combines TRBV4-2 with TRBJ2-2, with 8 bases lining up with TRBD1. This chain's CDR3 is CASSPGQGEGTGELFF. In DNA form, the CDR3 reads TGTGCCAGCAGCCCCGGACAGGGCGAGGGCACCGGGGAGCTGTTTTTT.